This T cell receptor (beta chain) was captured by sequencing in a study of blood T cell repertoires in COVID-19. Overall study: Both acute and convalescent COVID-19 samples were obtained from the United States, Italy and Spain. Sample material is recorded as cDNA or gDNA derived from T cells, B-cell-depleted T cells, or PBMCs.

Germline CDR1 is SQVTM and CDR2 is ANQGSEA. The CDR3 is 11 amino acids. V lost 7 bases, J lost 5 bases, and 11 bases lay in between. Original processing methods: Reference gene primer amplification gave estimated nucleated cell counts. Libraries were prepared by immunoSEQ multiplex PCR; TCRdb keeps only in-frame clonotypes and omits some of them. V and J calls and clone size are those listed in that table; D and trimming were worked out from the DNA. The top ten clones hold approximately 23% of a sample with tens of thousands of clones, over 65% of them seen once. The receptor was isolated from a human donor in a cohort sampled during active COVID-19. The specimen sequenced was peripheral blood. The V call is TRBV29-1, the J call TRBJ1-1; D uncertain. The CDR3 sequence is CSALRGTEAFF. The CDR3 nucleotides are TGCAGCGCCCTCAGAGGGACTGAAGCTTTCTTT.